These 28 T cell receptor beta chains came from one sample sequenced in a study of control samples from healthy donors and cancer patients. The repertoire was sequenced with immunoSEQ multiplex PCR; TCRdb's copy has only in-frame clones and lacks some. The repertoire includes 130,000 to 150,000 clones, roughly 92% of them detected once, and approximately 10% sits in the top ten. The sequenced sample was blood. The receptors come from a man aged 25-45 years in good health.

This sequence joins TRBV18 and TRBJ1-1; D might be TRBD1 (5 bases). V lost 0 bases to trimming and J lost 6 bases, with 14 bases between them. The CDR3 runs to 15 residues. Germline V CDR1 and CDR2: KGHSH, LQKENI. The CDR3 loop is CASSPPGVYRSEAFF. The CDR3 bases are TGTGCCAGCTCACCACCGGGAGTCTACAGGTCTGAAGCTTTCTTT.

This rearrangement joins TRBV6-6 to TRBJ2-2; D not certain. The CDR3 spans 16 residues. Germline CDR1 MNHNY, CDR2 SVGAGI (reference sequence). The V end lost 0 bases, the J end lost 0 bases, and 8 bases lay between the germline ends. CDR3 sequence: CASSYSAPTNTGELFF. Here the CDR3 DNA reads TGTGCCAGCAGTTACTCAGCTCCCACGAACACCGGGGAGCTGTTTTTT.

The gene calls are TRBV6-4 and TRBJ2-3; D might be TRBD2 (6 bases). CDR3 size: 14 residues. Germline CDR1 reads MRHNA; CDR2 reads SNTAGT. Trimming took off 3 bases at V and 1 base at J, with 8 bases between the two ends. As DNA, the CDR3 is TGTGCCAGCAGTGAGCGGGGAGGCACAGATACGCAGTATTTT. Its translation: CASSERGGTDTQYF.

The rearrangement uses TRBV12-3 or TRBV12-4 and TRBJ2-3; D ambiguous. V was pared by 4 bases and J by 2 bases, with 1 base between. The CDR3 has 11 amino acids. CDR3 loop: CASSSTDTQYF. The CDR3 bases are TGTGCCAGCAGTTCCACAGATACGCAGTATTTT.

The chain couples TRBV7-9 to TRBJ1-6; no clear D. This CDR3 has 15 amino acids. V dropped 2 bases and J dropped 7 bases, with 12 bases sitting between them. Germline V gives CDR1 SEHNR, CDR2 FQNEAQ (reference sequence). CDR3: CASSLYGQLNSPLHF. DNA for the CDR3: TGTGCCAGCAGCTTATATGGCCAACTAAATTCACCCCTCCACTTT.

This chain uses TRBV2 with TRBJ2-7; 9 nucleotides agree with TRBD2. The junction had 11 bases not matched to a gene; V was cut back by 5 bases and J by 0 bases. Germline-derived CDR1 and CDR2 are SNHLY and FYNNEI. This CDR3 region has 17 residues. The CDR3 here is CASSQGVAGVSSYEQYF. Here the CDR3 DNA reads TGTGCCAGCAGTCAAGGGGTAGCGGGAGTATCCTCCTACGAGCAGTACTTC.

This chain uses TRBV27 with TRBJ2-2, with 8 nucleotides matching TRBD1. The V and J ends lost 3 bases and 1 base, in that order; junction bases with no gene match: 4. Germline V gene sequence: CDR1 MNHEY, CDR2 SMNVEV (reference sequence). This CDR3 is 16 amino acids long. The CDR3 DNA follows: TGTGCCAGCAGTTTCCCTGGACAGGGGAACACCGGGGAGCTGTTTTTT. Translating it yields CASSFPGQGNTGELFF.

This rearrangement joins TRBV19 to TRBJ1-2; D not resolved. The CDR3 spans 14 residues. Trimming cost V 0 bases and J 4 bases, with 9 bases left between them. Looked up from germline, CDR1 is LNHDA and CDR2 is SQIVND (reference sequence). CDR3 sequence: CASSIDSGVYGYTF. The CDR3 nucleotides read TGTGCCAGTAGTATAGACTCGGGCGTCTATGGCTACACCTTC. Variable domain in full (rest from reference TRBV19 and TRBJ1-2): DGGITQSPKYLFRKEGQNVTLSCEQNLNHDAMYWYRQDPGQGLRLIYYSQIVNDFQKGDIAEGYSVSREKKESFPLTVTSAQKNPTAFYLCASSIDSGVYGYTFGSGTRLTVV.

This chain joins TRBV30 and TRBJ2-5; tentatively, D is TRBD1 (6 bases). V dropped 2 bases and J dropped 1 base, with 11 bases sitting between them. This CDR3 is 14 amino acids long. CDR1 is GTSNPN, CDR2 SVGIG, per germline (reference sequence). CDR3: CAWSRTVSQETQYF. The CDR3 DNA reads as TGTGCCTGGAGTAGGACAGTATCCCAAGAGACCCAGTACTTC.

There are a few counts of this clone. The V call is TRBV12-5, the J call TRBJ2-2; D ambiguous. This CDR3 has 12 amino acids. Looked up from germline, CDR1 is LGHNT and CDR2 is FRNRAP. The V end lost 7 bases, the J end lost 4 bases, and 7 bases lay between the germline ends. CDR3 bases: TGTGCTAGTGCGTCACCCACCGGGGAGCTGTTTTTT. It codes for CASASPTGELFF.

CDR3: CASSQLIGTQYF. As DNA, the CDR3 is TGTGCCAGCAGCCAACTGATCGGGACCCAGTACTTC. This sequence joins TRBV12-3 or TRBV12-4 and TRBJ2-5; D not certain. The CDR3 covers 12 residues. Trimming removed 6 bases from V and 7 bases from J, with 12 bases in between.

This chain links TRBV11-2 with TRBJ2-5, with D possibly matching TRBD1 (5 bases). Germline V gene sequence: CDR1 SGHAT, CDR2 FQNNGV. V was clipped by 6 bases and J by 5 bases, with 10 bases between them. The length of the CDR3 is 12 residues. The CDR3 region has the DNA TGTGCCAGCAGGCAGGGTGGGGAGACCCAGTACTTC. Translated: CASRQGGETQYF.

The chain has TRBV7-9 and TRBJ2-2, with D maybe TRBD2 (5 bases). V shed 2 bases and J shed 1 base, with 8 bases lying between them. CDR1 and CDR2 from the germline V gene are SEHNR and FQNEAQ (reference sequence). There are 15 residues in the CDR3. CDR3 bases: TGTGCCAGCAGCTTATTGGACTTGAACACCGGGGAGCTGTTTTTT. Translated: CASSLLDLNTGELFF.

This sequence joins TRBV19 and TRBJ1-1; 7 bases agree with TRBD1. V lost 7 bases and J lost 4; bases outside the gene matches: 9. This CDR3 spans 14 amino acids. Per germline, CDR1 LNHDA and CDR2 SQIVND (reference sequence). In DNA form, the CDR3 reads TGTGCCAGTATAGCTGACAGGGTGAGCACTGAAGCTTTCTTT. As protein: CASIADRVSTEAFF. Full variable domain (remainder filled in from reference TRBV19 and TRBJ1-1): DGGITQSPKYLFRKEGQNVTLSCEQNLNHDAMYWYRQDPGQGLRLIYYSQIVNDFQKGDIAEGYSVSREKKESFPLTVTSAQKNPTAFYLCASIADRVSTEAFFGQGTRLTVV.

Here the CDR3 DNA reads TGTGCCTGGACGAAAGGGCAGGGTATCGGAGAGACCCAGTACTTC. It translates to CAWTKGQGIGETQYF. The chain employs TRBV30 and TRBJ2-5, with TRBD1 as a possible D gene (5 bases). The V gene lost 4 bases and the J gene lost 4 bases, with 19 bases spanning the gap. This CDR3 region has 15 residues. Germline assignment: CDR1 GTSNPN and CDR2 SVGIG (reference sequence).

In DNA, the CDR3 is TGCGCCAGCAGTCCACTAGCGCATACCTACAATGAGCAGTTCTTC. It codes for CASSPLAHTYNEQFF. This chain joins TRBV23-1 and TRBJ2-1; TRBD2 agrees at 7 bases. TRBV23-1 is designated an ORF whose function remains uncertain. CDR3 size: 15 residues. J gave up 2 bases and V 4 bases, and 5 bases lay outside the gene matches.

The chain couples TRBV5-6 to TRBJ2-7; the D gene is possibly TRBD2 (6 bases). The CDR3 length is 13 residues. V shed 4 bases and J shed 3 bases, with 11 bases lying between them. Per germline, CDR1 SGHDT and CDR2 YYEEEE. The CDR3 sequence: CASSPPGVYEQYF. DNA for the CDR3: TGTGCCAGCAGCCCGCCGGGGGTCTACGAGCAGTACTTC.

The CDR3 here is CASRVSGKSYNEQFF. Here the CDR3 DNA reads TGTGCCAGCAGAGTCAGCGGGAAATCGTACAATGAGCAGTTCTTC. The chain couples TRBV27 to TRBJ2-1, with TRBD2 matching over 7 bases. V trimming: 6 bases; J trimming: 4 bases; junction bases outside the gene matches: 9. This CDR3 contains 15 residues. CDR1 is MNHEY, CDR2 SMNVEV, per germline (reference sequence).

The V and J genes are TRBV11-3 and TRBJ2-7; 7 bases are a match to TRBD1. Germline V gene data show CDR1 as SGHNT and CDR2 as YENEEA. The CDR3 is 16 amino acids. The trim removed 5 bases at V and 2 bases at J, leaving 12 bases unmatched. CDR3 DNA: TGTGCCAGCAGCGGATGGGGACAGACTTTCCCCTACGAGCAGTACTTC. Translating it yields CASSGWGQTFPYEQYF.

This clone has just a few counts. This chain uses TRBV5-1 with TRBJ2-7; 7 bases agree with TRBD1. V dropped 4 bases and J dropped 5; count of bases not matched to a gene: 12. CDR1 and CDR2 from the germline V gene are SGHRS and YFSETQ. The CDR3 extends over 15 amino acids. The DNA of the CDR3 is TGCGCCAGCAGCCCGGGGTTTGACAGGGTGGACGAGCAGTACTTC. Translation gives CASSPGFDRVDEQYF.

The rearrangement joins TRBV28 to TRBJ1-3; D is unclear. CDR3 size: 11 residues. The germline gives CDR1 MDHEN, CDR2 SYDVKM. Trimming removed 4 bases at V and 8 bases at J, with 6 bases between. CDR3 in amino acids: CASSYRDTIYF. As DNA, the CDR3 is TGTGCCAGCAGTTATAGAGACACCATATATTTT.

This CDR3 reads CASSYSIVNTEAFF. The CDR3 region has the DNA TGTGCCAGCAGTTACTCGATTGTGAACACTGAAGCTTTCTTT. This chain links TRBV6-5 with TRBJ1-1; D gene ambiguous. Germline values: CDR1 MNHEY, CDR2 SVGAGI. This CDR3 has 14 residues. V gave up 0 bases and J gave up 0 bases, with 5 bases separating them.

The CDR3 coding sequence is TGTGCCTGGAGCTACCGAAGGGGGGACCACGGACAAGTTAATGAAAAACTGTTTTTT. Translating it yields CAWSYRRGDHGQVNEKLFF. The rearrangement links TRBV30 to TRBJ1-4, with D perhaps matching TRBD1 (6 bases). V lost 3 bases, J lost 4 bases, and 27 bases lay in between. CDR3 length equals 19 residues. CDR1 is GTSNPN and CDR2 is SVGIG in the germline V gene (reference sequence).

The rearrangement links TRBV19 to TRBJ1-3; possible D gene TRBD1, 5 bases. Germline CDR1 LNHDA, CDR2 SQIVND (reference sequence). This CDR3 contains 14 residues. V lost 5 bases and J lost 8, with 16 bases in between. CDR3 bases: TGTGCCAGTAGTGCTCGCCGAAGGGGTTACACCATATATTTT. This codes for CASSARRRGYTIYF.

The V call is TRBV12-5, the J call TRBJ2-3; D is uncertain. The CDR3 consists of 17 residues. Trimming took off 0 bases at V and 0 bases at J, with 13 bases between the two ends. The germline V gene encodes CDR1 LGHNT and CDR2 FRNRAP. For the CDR3, the DNA is TGTGCTAGTGGTTTGGTTGGGTCGTGGTCTAGCACAGATACGCAGTATTTT. This translates into CASGLVGSWSSTDTQYF.

The chain employs TRBV5-6 and TRBJ2-3, with a weak D call TRBD2 (6 bases). The germline gives CDR1 SGHDT, CDR2 YYEEEE. The V gene lost 0 bases and the J gene lost 0 bases, with 8 bases spanning the gap. The CDR3 loop spans 15 amino acids. CDR3 nucleotide sequence: TGTGCCAGCAGCTTGGCCAGCGGGAGCACAGATACGCAGTATTTT. It yields the protein CASSLASGSTDTQYF.

This chain connects TRBV6-2 or TRBV6-3 to TRBJ2-5, with 7 nucleotides matching TRBD1. V lost 2 bases to trimming and J lost 4 bases; unmatched junction nucleotides: 4. The CDR3 runs 14 residues. Germline V gene lookup returns CDR1 MNHEY and CDR2 SVGEGT. The CDR3 reads CASSYRGLRETQYF. The CDR3 coding sequence is TGTGCCAGCAGTTACAGGGGGCTGCGAGAGACCCAGTACTTC.

The gene calls are TRBV28 and TRBJ2-1, with D uncertain. CDR3 size: 18 residues. The germline gives CDR1 MDHEN, CDR2 SYDVKM. V was cut by 6 bases and J by 1 base, with 22 bases left in between. The CDR3 DNA reads TGTGCCAGCAGCACCCGGGCCCCCCTGGCTCGTTCCTACAATGAGCAGTTCTTC. Translated, it gives CASSTRAPLARSYNEQFF.